The TCR beta chain under discussion was sequenced for a study of cytomegalovirus exposure and HLA in healthy donors. In the study overall: Within the Caucasian-associated ancestry cluster were 81% of the roughly 380 genotyped donors. Whole-study results and caveats: There were some public TCRs occurring in many donors, but most TCR sequences were rare.

Comment on this clone: Its antigen is unidentified.

Trimming took 1 base from V and 0 from J, leaving 13 bases between them. CDR3 length equals 18 residues. The germline gives CDR1 SGHTA, CDR2 FQGTGA. Primers included in the PCR were 60 Vbeta and 13 Jbeta primers. Some clones are missing from TCRdb's copy, which holds only in-frame ones; the method was immunoSEQ multiplex PCR. The table records some 200,000 clones, over 60% of them present only once. This rearrangement joins TRBV7-3 to TRBJ2-6, with D perhaps matching TRBD1 (6 bases). This TCR was recovered from a man younger than 35 in good health and CMV-seronegative. Sequencing input: PBMCs. In DNA form, the CDR3 reads TGTGCCAGCAGCTTAAGAGGTACAGGGAACTCTGGGGCCAACGTCCTGACTTTC. This sequence encodes CASSLRGTGNSGANVLTF.